This T cell receptor beta chain was sequenced for a study of blood T cell repertoires in COVID-19. Study-level information: Some COVID-19 samples were acute and others convalescent; all came from the United States, Italy and Spain. Sources were T cells, B-cell-depleted T cells, or PBMCs; the material itself was cDNA or gDNA.

The CDR3 is 15 amino acids. Looked up from germline, CDR1 is MNHEY and CDR2 is SVGEGT. Trimming shortened V by 0 bases and J by 2 bases, and 11 bases separated the two germline ends. The authors' processing: Cell counts per sample came from amplifying reference gene primers. Libraries were prepared by immunoSEQ multiplex PCR; TCRdb keeps only in-frame clonotypes and omits some of them. D and trimming come from the DNA, and the V and J calls and clone size come from that table. The sample has tens of thousands of clones; approximately 85% are singletons. The chain combines TRBV6-2 or TRBV6-3 with TRBJ2-7; TRBD2 is a possible D gene (5 bases). The sequenced material came from peripheral blood. This TCR came from a human donor in a cohort sampled during active COVID-19. The DNA of the CDR3 is TGTGCCAGCAGTTACTCGAGGGCGGTAACCTACGAGCAGTACTTC. This sequence encodes CASSYSRAVTYEQYF.